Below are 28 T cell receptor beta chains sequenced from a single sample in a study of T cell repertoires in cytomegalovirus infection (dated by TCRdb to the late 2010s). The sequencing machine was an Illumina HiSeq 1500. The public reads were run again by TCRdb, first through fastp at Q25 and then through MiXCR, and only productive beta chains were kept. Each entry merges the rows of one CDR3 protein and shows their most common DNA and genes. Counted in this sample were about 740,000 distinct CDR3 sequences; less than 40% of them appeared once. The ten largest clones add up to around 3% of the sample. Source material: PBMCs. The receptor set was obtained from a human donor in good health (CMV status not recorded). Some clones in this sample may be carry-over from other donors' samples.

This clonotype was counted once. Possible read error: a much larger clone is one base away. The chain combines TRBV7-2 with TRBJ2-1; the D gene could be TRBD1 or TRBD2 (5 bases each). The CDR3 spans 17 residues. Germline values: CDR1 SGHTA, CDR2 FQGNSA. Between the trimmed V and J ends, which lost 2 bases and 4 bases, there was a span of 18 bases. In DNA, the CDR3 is TGTGCCAGCAGCTTACGAACGGGGCGGATGTCGTACAATGAGCAGTTCTTC. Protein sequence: CASSLRTGRMSYNEQFF.

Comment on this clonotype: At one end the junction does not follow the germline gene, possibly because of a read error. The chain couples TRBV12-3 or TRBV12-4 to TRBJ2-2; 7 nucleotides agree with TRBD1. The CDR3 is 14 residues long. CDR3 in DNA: TGTGCCATCACAGGGGTCCGGAACACCGGGGAGCTGTTTTGG. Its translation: CAITGVRNTGELFW.

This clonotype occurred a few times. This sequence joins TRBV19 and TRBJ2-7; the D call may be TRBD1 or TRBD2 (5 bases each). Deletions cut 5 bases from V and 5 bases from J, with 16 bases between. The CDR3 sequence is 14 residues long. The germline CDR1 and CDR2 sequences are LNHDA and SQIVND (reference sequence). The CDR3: CASSLADRGDEQYF. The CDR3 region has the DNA TGTGCCAGTAGTTTGGCAGACCGGGGCGACGAGCAGTACTTC.

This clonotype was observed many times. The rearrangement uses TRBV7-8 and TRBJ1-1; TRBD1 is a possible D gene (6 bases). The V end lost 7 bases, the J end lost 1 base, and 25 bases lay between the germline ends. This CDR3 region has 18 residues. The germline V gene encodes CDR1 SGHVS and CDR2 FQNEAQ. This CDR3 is CASMRGNRVEGSNTEAFF. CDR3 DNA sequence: TGTGCCAGCATGAGGGGGAATAGAGTTGAGGGGTCGAACACTGAAGCTTTCTTT.

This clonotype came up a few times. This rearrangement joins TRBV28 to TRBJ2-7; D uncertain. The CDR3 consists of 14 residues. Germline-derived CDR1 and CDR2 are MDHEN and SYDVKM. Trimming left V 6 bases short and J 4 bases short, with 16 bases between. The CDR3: CASRPIVTRYEQYF. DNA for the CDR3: TGTGCCAGCAGGCCAATTGTGACAAGGTACGAGCAGTACTTC.

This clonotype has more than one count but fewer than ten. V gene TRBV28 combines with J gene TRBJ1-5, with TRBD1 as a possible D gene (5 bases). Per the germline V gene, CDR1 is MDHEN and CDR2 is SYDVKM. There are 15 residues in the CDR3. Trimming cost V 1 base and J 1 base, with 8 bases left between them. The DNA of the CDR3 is TGTGCCAGCAGTTTATCCTACAGGAGCAATCAGCCCCAGCATTTT. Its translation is CASSLSYRSNQPQHF.

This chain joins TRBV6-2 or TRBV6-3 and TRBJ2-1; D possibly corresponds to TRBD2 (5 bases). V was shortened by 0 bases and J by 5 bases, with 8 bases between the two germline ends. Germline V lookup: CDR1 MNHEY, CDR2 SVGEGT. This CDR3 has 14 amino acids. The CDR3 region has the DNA TGTGCCAGCAGTTACTCCCTCGGGGACAATGAGCAGTTCTTC. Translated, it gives CASSYSLGDNEQFF.

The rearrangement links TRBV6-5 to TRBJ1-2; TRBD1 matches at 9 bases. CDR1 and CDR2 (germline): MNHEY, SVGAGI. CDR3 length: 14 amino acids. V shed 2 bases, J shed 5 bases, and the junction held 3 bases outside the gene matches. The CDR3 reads CASSYTGTGYGYTF. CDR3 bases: TGTGCCAGCAGTTACACCGGGACAGGGTATGGCTACACCTTC.

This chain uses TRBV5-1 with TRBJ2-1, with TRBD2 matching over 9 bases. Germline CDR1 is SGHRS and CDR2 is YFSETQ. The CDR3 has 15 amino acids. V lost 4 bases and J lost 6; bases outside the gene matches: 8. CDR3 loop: CASSKGLAGANEQFF. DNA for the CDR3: TGCGCCAGCAGCAAGGGACTAGCCGGGGCCAATGAGCAGTTCTTC.

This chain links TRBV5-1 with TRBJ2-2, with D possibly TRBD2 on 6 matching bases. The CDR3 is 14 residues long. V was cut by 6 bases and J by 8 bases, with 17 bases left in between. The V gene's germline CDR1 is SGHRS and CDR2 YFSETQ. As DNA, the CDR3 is TGCGCCAGCAAAGAGGTAGCGGAGACTGGGGAGCTGTTTTTT. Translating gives CASKEVAETGELFF.

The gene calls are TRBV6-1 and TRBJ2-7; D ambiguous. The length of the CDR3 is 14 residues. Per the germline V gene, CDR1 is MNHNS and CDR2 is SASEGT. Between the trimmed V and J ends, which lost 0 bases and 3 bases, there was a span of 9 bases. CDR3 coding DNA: TGTGCCAGCAGTGAAGCGGCCTCCTACTACGAGCAGTACTTC. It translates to CASSEAASYYEQYF.

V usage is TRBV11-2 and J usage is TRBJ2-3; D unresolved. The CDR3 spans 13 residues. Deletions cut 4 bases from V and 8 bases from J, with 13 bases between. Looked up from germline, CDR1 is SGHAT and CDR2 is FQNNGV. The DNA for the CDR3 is TGTGCCAGCAGCTCAGCAGAGCCAGCTACGCAGTATTTT. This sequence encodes CASSSAEPATQYF.

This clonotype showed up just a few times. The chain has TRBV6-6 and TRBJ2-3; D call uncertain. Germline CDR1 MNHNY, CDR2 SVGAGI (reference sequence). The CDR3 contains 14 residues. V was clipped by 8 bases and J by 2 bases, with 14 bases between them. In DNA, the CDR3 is TGTGCCAGCCCAGTCACACGATACACAGATACGCAGTATTTT. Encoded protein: CASPVTRYTDTQYF.

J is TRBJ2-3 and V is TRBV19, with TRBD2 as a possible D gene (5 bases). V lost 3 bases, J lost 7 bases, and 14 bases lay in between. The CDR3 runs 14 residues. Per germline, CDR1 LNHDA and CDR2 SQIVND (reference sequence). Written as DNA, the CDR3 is TGTGCCAGTAGTATGATTCTAGCCGGGAATACGCAGTATTTT. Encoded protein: CASSMILAGNTQYF.

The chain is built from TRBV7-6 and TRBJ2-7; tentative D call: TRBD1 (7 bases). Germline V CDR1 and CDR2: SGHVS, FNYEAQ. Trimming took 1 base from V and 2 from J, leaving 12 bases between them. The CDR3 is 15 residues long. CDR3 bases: TGTGCCAGCAGCTTAGAAGACAGGGAGGCCTACGAGCAGTACTTC. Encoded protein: CASSLEDREAYEQYF.

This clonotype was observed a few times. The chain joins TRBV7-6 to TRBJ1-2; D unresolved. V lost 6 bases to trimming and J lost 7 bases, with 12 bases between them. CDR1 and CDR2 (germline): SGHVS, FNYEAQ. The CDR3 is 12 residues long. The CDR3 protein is CASRLESPGYTF. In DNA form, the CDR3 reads TGTGCCAGCAGACTCGAGTCCCCTGGCTACACCTTC.

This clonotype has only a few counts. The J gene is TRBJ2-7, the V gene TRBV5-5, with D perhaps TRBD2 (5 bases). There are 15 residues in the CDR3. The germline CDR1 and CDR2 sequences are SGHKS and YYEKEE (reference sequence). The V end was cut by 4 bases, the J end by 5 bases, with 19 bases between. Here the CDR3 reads CASSPRPSFGNEQYF. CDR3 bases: TGTGCCAGCAGCCCACGGCCTAGTTTCGGGAACGAGCAGTACTTC.

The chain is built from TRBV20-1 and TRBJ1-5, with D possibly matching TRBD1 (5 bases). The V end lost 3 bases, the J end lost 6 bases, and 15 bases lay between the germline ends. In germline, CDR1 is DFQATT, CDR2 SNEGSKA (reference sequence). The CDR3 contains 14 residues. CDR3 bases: TGCAGTGCTAGGGGGGAGTCGGACGCTCAGCCCCAGCATTTT. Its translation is CSARGESDAQPQHF.

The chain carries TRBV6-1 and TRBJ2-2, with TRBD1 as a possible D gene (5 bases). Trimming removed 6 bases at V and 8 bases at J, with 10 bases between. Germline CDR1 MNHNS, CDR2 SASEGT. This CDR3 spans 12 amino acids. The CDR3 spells CASRRGEGELFF. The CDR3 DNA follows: TGTGCCAGCAGAAGGGGCGAAGGGGAGCTGTTTTTT.

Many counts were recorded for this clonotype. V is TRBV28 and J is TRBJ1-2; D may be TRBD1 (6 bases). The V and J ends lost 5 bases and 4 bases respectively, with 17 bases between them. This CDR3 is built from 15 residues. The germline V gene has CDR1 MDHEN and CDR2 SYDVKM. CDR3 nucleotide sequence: TGTGCCAGCAGTCACGGGACAAATTCGGTCTATGGCTACACCTTC. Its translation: CASSHGTNSVYGYTF.

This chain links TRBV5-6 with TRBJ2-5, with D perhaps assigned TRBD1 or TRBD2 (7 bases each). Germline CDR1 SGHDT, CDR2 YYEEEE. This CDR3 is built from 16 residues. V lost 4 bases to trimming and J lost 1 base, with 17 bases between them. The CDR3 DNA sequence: TGTGCCAGCAGCACGACAGGGCGGGGGTTCCAAGAGACCCAGTACTTC. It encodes CASSTTGRGFQETQYF. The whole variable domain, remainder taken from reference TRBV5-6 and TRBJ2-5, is DAGVTQSPTHLIKTRGQQVTLRCSPKSGHDTVSWYQQALGQGPQFIFQYYEEEERQRGNFPDRFSGHQFPNYSSELNVNALLLGDSALYLCASSTTGRGFQETQYFGPGTRLLVL.

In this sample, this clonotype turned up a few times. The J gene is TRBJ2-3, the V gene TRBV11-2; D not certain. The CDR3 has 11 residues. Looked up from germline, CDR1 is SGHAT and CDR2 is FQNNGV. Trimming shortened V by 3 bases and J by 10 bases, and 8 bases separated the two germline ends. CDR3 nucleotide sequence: TGTGCCAGCAGCTTGAAGGGTTCGCAGTATTTT. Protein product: CASSLKGSQYF.

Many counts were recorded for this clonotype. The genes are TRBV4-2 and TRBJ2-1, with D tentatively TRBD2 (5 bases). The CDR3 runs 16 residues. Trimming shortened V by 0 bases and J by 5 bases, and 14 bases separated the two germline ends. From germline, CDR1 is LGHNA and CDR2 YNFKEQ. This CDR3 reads CASSQEEVTNNNEQFF. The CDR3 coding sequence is TGTGCCAGCAGCCAAGAAGAGGTGACTAACAACAATGAGCAGTTCTTC.

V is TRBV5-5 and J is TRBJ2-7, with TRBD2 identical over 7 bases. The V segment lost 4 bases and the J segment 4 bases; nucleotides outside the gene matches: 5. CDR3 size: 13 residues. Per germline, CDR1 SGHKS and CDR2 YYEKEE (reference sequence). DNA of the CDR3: TGTGCCAGCAGCGTCGGGACTACTTACGAGCAGTACTTC. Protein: CASSVGTTYEQYF.

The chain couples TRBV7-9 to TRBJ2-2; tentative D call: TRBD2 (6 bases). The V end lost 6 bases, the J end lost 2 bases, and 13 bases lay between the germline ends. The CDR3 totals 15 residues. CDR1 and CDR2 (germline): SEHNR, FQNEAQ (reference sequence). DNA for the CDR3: TGTGCCAGCAGTTTGAATAGCGGAAACACCGGGGAGCTGTTTTTT. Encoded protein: CASSLNSGNTGELFF.

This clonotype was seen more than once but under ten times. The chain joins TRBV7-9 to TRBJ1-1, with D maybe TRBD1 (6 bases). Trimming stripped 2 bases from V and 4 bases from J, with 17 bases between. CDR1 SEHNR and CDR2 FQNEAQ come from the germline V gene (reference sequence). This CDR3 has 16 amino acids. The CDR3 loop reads CASSLKSGRGVTEAFF. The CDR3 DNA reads TGTGCCAGCAGCTTAAAGTCCGGCAGGGGTGTCACTGAAGCTTTCTTT.

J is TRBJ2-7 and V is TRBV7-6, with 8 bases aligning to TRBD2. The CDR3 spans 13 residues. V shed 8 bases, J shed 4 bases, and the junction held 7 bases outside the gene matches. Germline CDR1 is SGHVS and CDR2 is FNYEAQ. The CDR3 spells CASQGLESYEQYF. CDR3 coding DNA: TGTGCCAGCCAGGGACTAGAATCTTACGAGCAGTACTTC.

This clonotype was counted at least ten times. As DNA, the CDR3 is TGTGCCAGCAGCTTAGGCCAGGGAGTTACCCAGCCCCAGCATTTT. Translated: CASSLGQGVTQPQHF. The V gene is TRBV7-2, the J gene TRBJ1-5; tentatively, D is TRBD1 (5 bases). The CDR3 has 15 residues. V lost 1 base and J 7 bases, leaving 14 bases between the germline ends. The V gene's germline CDR1 is SGHTA and CDR2 FQGNSA. The variable domain in full, with the rest retrieved from reference TRBV7-2 and TRBJ1-5, is GAGVSQSPSNKVTEKGKDVELRCDPISGHTALYWYRQSLGQGLEFLIYFQGNSAPDKSGLPSDRFSAERTGGSVSTLTIQRTQQEDSAVYLCASSLGQGVTQPQHFGDGTRLSIL.